The text below deals with one T cell receptor (beta chain). Its antigen is not identified. This entry is derived from a study of shared clonotypes between healthy human individuals. General study findings and limits: Sample collection involved blood only; tissue repertoires are likely different.

The assay was immunoSEQ multiplex PCR, and TCRdb's table has in-frame clones only and misses some. The sample contains hundreds of thousands of clones, 60% to 75% of which appear only once. This sequence was found in a woman between 25 and 40 years old in good health. Sample: memory CD4+ T cells sorted from blood. Documented subset: CD45RA-negative fraction.

The CDR3 reads CASRRPGGGVYEQYF. The DNA of the CDR3 is TGTGCCAGCAGGCGGCCCGGGGGGGGTGTCTACGAGCAGTACTTC. The chain combines TRBV11-2 with TRBJ2-7; 8 bases map to TRBD2. CDR1 is SGHAT, CDR2 FQNNGV, per germline. The V gene end was trimmed by 6 bases and the J gene end by 3 bases; junction bases not matched to a gene: 10. This CDR3 comprises 15 residues. The full variable domain, its missing parts supplied by reference TRBV11-2 and TRBJ2-7, is EAGVAQSPRYKIIEKRQSVAFWCNPISGHATLYWYQQILGQGPKLLIQFQNNGVVDDSQLPKDRFSAERLKGVDSTLKIQPAKLEDSAVYLCASRRPGGGVYEQYFGPGTRLTVT.